The 21 T cell receptor beta chains below all came from one sample that was sequenced in a study of blood T cell repertoires in COVID-19. The protocol was immunoSEQ multiplex PCR, while the TCRdb copy is restricted to in-frame clones and leaves out a portion. The data contain 200,000 to 250,000 clones, 80% of them singletons. The sample was peripheral blood. All receptors come from a human donor in a cohort sampled during active COVID-19.

V usage is TRBV28 and J usage is TRBJ1-4, with D maybe TRBD1 (5 bases). Looked up from germline, CDR1 is MDHEN and CDR2 is SYDVKM. Trimming took off 7 bases at V and 1 base at J, with 16 bases between the two ends. The CDR3 contains 16 residues. This CDR3 is CASTLLGGVTNEKLFF. In DNA, the CDR3 is TGTGCCAGCACCTTGCTTGGGGGGGTAACTAATGAAAAACTGTTTTTT.

Notes on this clone: The junction differs from germline at one of its ends, possibly a read error. The J gene is TRBJ1-6, the V gene TRBV15; 7 nucleotides line up with TRBD1. Germline CDR1 LNHNV, CDR2 YYDKDF (reference sequence). This CDR3 has 15 amino acids. This CDR3 reads CATSRDREANSPLHF. As DNA, the CDR3 is TGTGCCACCAGCCGAGACAGGGAGGCGAATTCACCCCTCCACTTT.

CDR3 nucleotide sequence: TGTGCCAGCAGCTCGCTCGACAGGGTAAAGTTTACTGAAGCTTTCTTT. This codes for CASSSLDRVKFTEAFF. The chain is built from TRBV5-6 and TRBJ1-1, with 7 bases aligning to TRBD1. This CDR3 is 16 amino acids long. The ends lost 3 bases at V and 5 bases at J; junction bases unmatched: 13. Looked up from germline, CDR1 is SGHDT and CDR2 is YYEEEE.

This clone was observed at least ten times. The chain uses TRBV6-1 and TRBJ2-2; D is possibly TRBD1 (6 bases). Trimming shortened V by 6 bases and J by 0 bases, and 14 bases separated the two germline ends. The CDR3 sequence is 16 residues long. The V gene's germline CDR1 is MNHNS and CDR2 SASEGT. The CDR3 coding sequence is TGTGCCAGCAGAGAACAGGGTCATGCGAACACCGGGGAGCTGTTTTTT. It yields the protein CASREQGHANTGELFF.

The chain recombines TRBV2 with TRBJ1-1; D possibly corresponds to TRBD1 (6 bases). CDR1 is SNHLY, CDR2 FYNNEI, per germline. Trimming left V 11 bases short and J 1 base short, with 20 bases between. CDR3 length: 15 residues. The CDR3 nucleotides are TGTGCCCGGGGTGGTGGGGGCCAAGGGAACACTGAAGCTTTCTTT. It yields the protein CARGGGGQGNTEAFF.

The chain is built from TRBV14 and TRBJ1-1; maybe TRBD1 (5 bases). There are 17 residues in the CDR3. Per germline, CDR1 SGHDN and CDR2 FVKESK. Trimming removed 4 bases from V and 1 base from J, with 19 bases in between. CDR3 sequence reads: CASSPSKGQRKNTEAFF. In DNA, the CDR3 is TGTGCCAGCAGCCCGTCTAAGGGGCAGAGAAAGAACACTGAAGCTTTCTTT. The variable domain in full, completed from reference TRBV14 and TRBJ1-1, reads EAGVTQFPSHSVIEKGQTVTLRCDPISGHDNLYWYRRVMGKEIKFLLHFVKESKQDESGMPNNRFLAERTGGTYSTLKVQPAELEDSGVYFCASSPSKGQRKNTEAFFGQGTRLTVV.

This clone was seen only a few times. This sequence joins TRBV10-3 and TRBJ1-2; possible D gene TRBD1, 5 bases. The CDR3 runs 11 residues. V lost 8 bases and J lost 3, with 7 bases in between. Germline assignment: CDR1 ENHRY and CDR2 SYGVKD. CDR3: CAIGRDYGYTF. Here the CDR3 DNA reads TGTGCCATCGGCAGGGACTATGGCTACACCTTC.

This chain joins TRBV4-2 and TRBJ2-1; D gene uncertain. Trimming stripped 0 bases from V and 11 bases from J, with 11 bases between. The CDR3 loop spans 13 amino acids. Looked up from germline, CDR1 is LGHNA and CDR2 is YNFKEQ. Here the CDR3 reads CASSQEGQTQQFF. In DNA form, the CDR3 reads TGTGCCAGCAGCCAAGAGGGCCAAACTCAGCAGTTCTTC.

The chain carries TRBV5-6 and TRBJ1-5; no clear D. The germline V and J ends were trimmed by 0 bases and 3 bases, with 10 bases remaining between them. There are 15 residues in the CDR3. CDR1 is SGHDT, CDR2 YYEEEE, per germline. In DNA form, the CDR3 reads TGTGCCAGCAGCTTGGTTGATGAGTCCAATCAGCCCCAGCATTTT. This sequence encodes CASSLVDESNQPQHF.

The V call is TRBV28, the J call TRBJ2-5, with TRBD1 matching 9 bases. The germline CDR1 and CDR2 sequences are MDHEN and SYDVKM. The trim removed 6 bases at V and 3 bases at J, leaving 5 bases unmatched. The CDR3 sequence is 14 residues long. The DNA of the CDR3 is TGTGCCAGCAGCGTGACAGGGGGAGAAGAGACCCAGTACTTC. This encodes CASSVTGGEETQYF.

For this clone: Possible read error: a much larger clone is one base away. CDR3 sequence reads: CASSLDRGLYEQYF. CDR3 nucleotide sequence: TGCGCCAGCAGCTTGGACAGGGGGCTCTACGAGCAGTACTTC. The chain carries TRBV5-1 and TRBJ2-7, with TRBD1 identical over 9 bases. Germline V gene data show CDR1 as SGHRS and CDR2 as YFSETQ. The CDR3 spans 14 residues. J was trimmed by 3 bases and V by 0 bases; bases with no gene match: 1. Variable domain in full (rest from reference TRBV5-1 and TRBJ2-7): KAGVTQTPRYLIKTRGQQVTLSCSPISGHRSVSWYQQTPGQGLQFLFEYFSETQRNKGNFPGRFSGRQFSNSRSEMNVSTLELGDSALYLCASSLDRGLYEQYFGPGTRLTVT.

The rearrangement links TRBV5-1 to TRBJ1-5, with unresolved D. This CDR3 spans 15 amino acids. Germline V gives CDR1 SGHRS, CDR2 YFSETQ. V lost 5 bases and J lost 3, with 15 bases in between. CDR3 region: CASRWGEVPNQPQHF. The CDR3 bases are TGCGCCAGCAGGTGGGGAGAAGTCCCCAATCAGCCCCAGCATTTT.

The chain carries TRBV6-5 and TRBJ1-2; D is ambiguous. Trimming removed 2 bases from V and 2 bases from J, with 9 bases in between. The CDR3 has 14 residues. Per germline, CDR1 MNHEY and CDR2 SVGAGI. The CDR3 is CASSYDGRNYGYTF. The CDR3 coding sequence is TGTGCCAGCAGTTACGACGGCAGGAACTATGGCTACACCTTC.

The table lists this clone with many counts. The gene calls are TRBV28 and TRBJ1-3, with a tentative D call TRBD1 (5 bases). V gave up 5 bases and J gave up 6 bases, with 17 bases separating them. The CDR3 sequence is 15 residues long. Germline CDR1 reads MDHEN; CDR2 reads SYDVKM. CDR3 nucleotide sequence: TGTGCCAGCAGTCGCAGGCTGACAGCCGCAAACACCATATATTTT. Residues: CASSRRLTAANTIYF.

The chain uses TRBV27 and TRBJ1-2; D is ambiguous. Germline CDR1 is MNHEY and CDR2 is SMNVEV (reference sequence). This CDR3 comprises 13 residues. V lost 4 bases and J 6 bases, leaving 12 bases between the germline ends. CDR3 protein: CASSSFEWHGYTF. Here the CDR3 DNA reads TGTGCCAGCAGTTCCTTCGAATGGCATGGCTACACCTTC.

The gene calls are TRBV24-1 and TRBJ1-5; TRBD1 aligns across 8 bases. J was trimmed by 6 bases and V by 2 bases; bases with no gene match: 8. The CDR3 length is 16 residues. Per germline, CDR1 KGHDR and CDR2 SFDVKD. The CDR3 here is CATSDSQGAQSQPQHF. In DNA form, the CDR3 reads TGTGCCACCAGTGATTCCCAGGGGGCGCAAAGTCAGCCCCAGCATTTT.

V is TRBV7-6 and J is TRBJ2-2, with 7 bases aligning to TRBD1. The V and J ends lost 5 bases and 2 bases, in that order; junction bases with no gene match: 5. CDR1 is SGHVS, CDR2 FNYEAQ, per germline. The CDR3 contains 15 residues. The CDR3 DNA reads TGTGCCAGCAGCGATCGACAGGGAAACACCGGGGAGCTGTTTTTT. This translates into CASSDRQGNTGELFF.

This clone has more than one count but fewer than ten. The chain is built from TRBV3-1 (or the pseudogene TRBV3-2) and TRBJ1-2; TRBD1 matches at 7 bases. The CDR3 contains 14 residues. CDR1 is LGHDT and CDR2 is YNNKEL in the germline V gene (reference sequence). After removal of 1 base from V and 7 bases from J, the junction contained 6 bases not matched to a gene. This CDR3 is CASSQATGETGYTF. The CDR3 nucleotides are TGTGCCAGCAGCCAAGCTACAGGGGAAACTGGCTACACCTTC.

The chain carries TRBV5-1 and TRBJ2-3; TRBD1 is a possible D gene (5 bases). Per germline, CDR1 SGHRS and CDR2 YFSETQ. The ends were cut back, 1 base at V and 0 bases at J, with 9 bases in the middle. This CDR3 is built from 15 residues. As DNA, the CDR3 is TGCGCCAGCAGCTTGAACAGGCGTAGCACAGATACGCAGTATTTT. Translated: CASSLNRRSTDTQYF.

This clone was detected only a few times. This rearrangement joins TRBV7-2 to TRBJ2-3, with D possibly matching TRBD2 (6 bases). V gave up 2 bases and J gave up 2 bases, with 17 bases separating them. This CDR3 is 17 amino acids long. Germline assignment: CDR1 SGHTA and CDR2 FQGNSA. In nucleotides, the CDR3 is TGTGCCAGCAGCTTAATCGGGGAGGCACTTCACACAGATACGCAGTATTTT. Translating gives CASSLIGEALHTDTQYF.

This chain joins TRBV28 and TRBJ2-2, with D unresolved. The CDR3 has 12 amino acids. Trimming removed 4 bases at V and 5 bases at J, with 5 bases between. Germline values: CDR1 MDHEN, CDR2 SYDVKM. For the CDR3, the DNA is TGTGCCAGCAGTTCTCGGACCGGGGAGCTGTTTTTT. Amino acids: CASSSRTGELFF.